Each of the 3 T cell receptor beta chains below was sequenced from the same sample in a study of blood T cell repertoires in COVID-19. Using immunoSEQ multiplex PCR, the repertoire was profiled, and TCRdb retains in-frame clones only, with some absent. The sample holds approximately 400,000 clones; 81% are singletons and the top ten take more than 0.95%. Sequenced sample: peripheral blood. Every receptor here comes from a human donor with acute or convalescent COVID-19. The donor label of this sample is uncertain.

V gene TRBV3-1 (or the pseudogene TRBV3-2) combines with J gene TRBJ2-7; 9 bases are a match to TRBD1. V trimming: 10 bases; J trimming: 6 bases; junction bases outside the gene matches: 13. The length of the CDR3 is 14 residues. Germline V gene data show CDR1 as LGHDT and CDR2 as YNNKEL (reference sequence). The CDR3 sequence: CATHEGQGILEQYF. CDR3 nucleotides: TGTGCCACCCACGAGGGACAGGGAATTCTCGAGCAGTACTTC.

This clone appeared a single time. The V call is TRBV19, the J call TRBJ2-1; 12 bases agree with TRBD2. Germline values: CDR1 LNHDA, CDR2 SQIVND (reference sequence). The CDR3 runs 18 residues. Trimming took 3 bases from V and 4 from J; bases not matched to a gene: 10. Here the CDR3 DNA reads TGTGCCAGTAGTATCGGGCGGGCTAGCGGGAGGGTGTACAATGAGCAGTTCTTC. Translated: CASSIGRASGRVYNEQFF.

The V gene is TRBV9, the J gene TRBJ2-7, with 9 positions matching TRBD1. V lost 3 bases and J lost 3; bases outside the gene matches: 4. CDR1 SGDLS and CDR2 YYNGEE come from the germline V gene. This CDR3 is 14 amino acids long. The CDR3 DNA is TGTGCCAGCAGCGCCGGGACAGGGATCTACGAGCAGTACTTC. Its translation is CASSAGTGIYEQYF.